This T cell receptor (beta chain) emerged from a study of T cell repertoires in ileal Crohn's disease. Study information: At postoperative colonoscopy, neoterminal ileum biopsies were taken as M6.

Regarding the study as a whole: The median delay to postoperative endoscopy was 6.9 months. Active smokers at surgery had more clonal expansions than non-smokers.

CDR3 size: 14 residues. Germline-derived CDR1 and CDR2 are SGDLS and YYNGEE. Trimming took off 0 bases at V and 5 bases at J, with 9 bases between the two ends. Only in-frame clones appear in the TCRdb table, and some are missing; sequencing was by immunoSEQ multiplex PCR. The sample consists of over 3,000 clones, under 85% of them appearing once. The sample holds a few counts of this clone. Its antigen is currently unknown. The time point is: neoterminal ileum biopsy at postoperative endoscopy, about 6 months after surgery. Adults with ileal or ileocolonic Crohn's disease and an indication for resection were eligible.

The receptor was isolated from an adult with Crohn's disease. The J gene is TRBJ1-5, the V gene TRBV9; no reliable D call. Input material: ileal tissue. The CDR3 protein is CASSVGPEDQPQHF. The DNA for the CDR3 is TGTGCCAGCAGCGTAGGGCCAGAGGATCAGCCCCAGCATTTT.